These 24 T cell receptor beta chains originate from one sample sequenced in a study of OX40 agonist ivuxolimab in advanced cancers. The repertoire was sequenced with immunoSEQ multiplex PCR; TCRdb's copy has only in-frame clones and lacks some. The table lists 60,000 to 85,000 clones, roughly nine tenths of them singletons. The sample in question was CD4+ or CD8+ T cells sorted from blood, obtained in a trial of the OX40 agonist ivuxolimab. The receptor source for this set is an adult with an advanced solid tumor such as melanoma, head and neck, liver or kidney cancer.

The CDR3 sequence: CASSQDPGDGQPQHF. The CDR3 DNA sequence: TGCGCCAGCAGCCAAGATCCAGGGGATGGTCAGCCCCAGCATTTT. The chain has TRBV4-3 and TRBJ1-5; TRBD1 is a possible D gene (6 bases). Trimming cost V 0 bases and J 6 bases, with 12 bases left between them. Germline CDR1 is LGHNA and CDR2 is YSLEER. The CDR3 covers 15 residues.

V usage is TRBV15 and J usage is TRBJ1-2, with D possibly being TRBD1 (6 bases). The germline V and J ends were trimmed by 5 bases and 3 bases, with 13 bases remaining between them. The CDR3 has 14 residues. Germline CDR1 is LNHNV and CDR2 is YYDKDF (reference sequence). CDR3 region: CATSGGPWDYGYTF. CDR3 in DNA: TGTGCCACCAGCGGGGGGCCATGGGACTATGGCTACACCTTC.

The chain has TRBV30 and TRBJ1-4; weak D call: TRBD1 (6 bases). The CDR3 spans 15 residues. Trimming shortened V by 1 base and J by 5 bases, and 14 bases separated the two germline ends. The germline CDR1 and CDR2 sequences are GTSNPN and SVGIG (reference sequence). The CDR3: CAWSAQGWRNEKLFF. The CDR3 coding sequence is TGTGCCTGGAGTGCTCAGGGGTGGAGGAATGAAAAACTGTTTTTT.

This rearrangement joins TRBV5-1 to TRBJ1-4, with TRBD1 identical over 7 bases. The CDR3 is made up of 14 amino acids. V shed 2 bases, J shed 6 bases, and the junction held 4 bases outside the gene matches. Germline assignment: CDR1 SGHRS and CDR2 YFSETQ. DNA of the CDR3: TGCGCCAGCAGCTTAGGGGGCTCAGATGAAAAACTGTTTTTT. Protein product: CASSLGGSDEKLFF.

This chain uses TRBV9 with TRBJ1-3; D is unresolved. This CDR3 contains 14 residues. The V gene lost 2 bases and the J gene lost 8 bases, with 14 bases spanning the gap. Germline V CDR1 and CDR2: SGDLS, YYNGEE. For the CDR3, the DNA is TGTGCCAGCAGCGTTGGTTACTCTGGGGACACCATATATTTT. Protein product: CASSVGYSGDTIYF.

With regard to this clone: At one end the junction does not follow the germline gene, possibly because of a read error. This specimen includes other DNA sequences encoding the same CDR3. The chain couples TRBV5-1 to TRBJ2-5; D possibly corresponds to TRBD1 (6 bases). Germline V gives CDR1 SGHRS, CDR2 YFSETQ. This CDR3 spans 15 amino acids. CDR3 loop: CASSEVGTPQETQYF. As DNA, the CDR3 is TGCGCCAGCAGCGAAGTCGGGACACCACAAGAAACCCAGTACTTC.

This chain links TRBV19 with TRBJ2-5; 9 bases fit TRBD1. The germline V gene has CDR1 LNHDA and CDR2 SQIVND (reference sequence). V was clipped by 4 bases and J by 5 bases; unmatched bases: 20. This CDR3 is built from 19 residues. For the CDR3, the DNA is TGTGCCAGTAGTACGCCCGTGTCTACCGGGACAGGGATGGTGGAGACCCAGTACTTC. Its protein product is CASSTPVSTGTGMVETQYF.

The CDR3 DNA reads TGTGCCAGCGGGAGGACACCGAACACCGGGGAGCTGTTTTTT. This encodes CASGRTPNTGELFF. This chain uses TRBV7-7 with TRBJ2-2; a possible D gene is TRBD2 (6 bases). Germline CDR1 and CDR2: SSHAT and FNYEAQ (reference sequence). Trimming took off 8 bases at V and 0 bases at J, with 10 bases between the two ends. The CDR3 contains 14 residues. The whole variable domain, filled in from reference TRBV7-7 and TRBJ2-2, reads GAGVSQSPRYKVTKRGQDVTLRCDPISSHATLYWYQQALGQGPEFLTYFNYEAQPDKSGLPSDRFSAERPEGSISTLTIQRTEQRDSAMYRCASGRTPNTGELFFGEGSRLTVL.

DNA of the CDR3: TGTGCCAGCAGCTTGGGCGGGGGGGTTTCAGAGACCCAGTACTTC. Translating it yields CASSLGGGVSETQYF. This chain links TRBV5-4 with TRBJ2-5; TRBD2 matches at 9 bases. Losses at the gene ends were 0 bases for V and 4 bases for J; bases not matched to a gene: 4. The CDR3 runs 15 residues. CDR1 SGHNT and CDR2 YYREEE come from the germline V gene (reference sequence).

The chain has TRBV27 and TRBJ2-6; D not resolved. Trimming stripped 6 bases from V and 2 bases from J, with 14 bases between. Germline V gene sequence: CDR1 MNHEY, CDR2 SMNVEV (reference sequence). CDR3 length equals 16 residues. CDR3 amino acids: CASSSTLGAGANVLTF. CDR3 in DNA: TGTGCCAGCAGCTCCACATTGGGTGCTGGGGCCAACGTCCTGACTTTC.

This clone has only one observation. The V call is TRBV14, the J call TRBJ2-1; 7 bases fit TRBD2. CDR1 is SGHDN and CDR2 is FVKESK in the germline V gene. The CDR3 covers 18 residues. V was clipped by 0 bases and J by 0 bases; unmatched bases: 8. The CDR3 DNA reads as TGTGCCAGCAGCCAAGACGGTGGGAGGGAGAGCTCCTACAATGAGCAGTTCTTC. Translation: CASSQDGGRESSYNEQFF.

The chain joins TRBV2 to TRBJ1-5; D perhaps matches TRBD1 (6 bases). The CDR3 contains 15 residues. Trimming removed 4 bases at V and 2 bases at J, with 12 bases between. Germline V lookup: CDR1 SNHLY, CDR2 FYNNEI. The CDR3 protein is CASSGGGSGNQPQHF. The CDR3 DNA reads as TGTGCCAGCAGTGGGGGGGGCTCTGGCAATCAGCCCCAGCATTTT.

This chain uses TRBV5-8 with TRBJ1-5, with 7 bases lining up with TRBD1. From germline, CDR1 is SGHTS and CDR2 YDEGEE. Trimming removed 0 bases from V and 2 bases from J; junction bases left unmatched: 5. The CDR3 length is 16 residues. CDR3 nucleotide sequence: TGTGCCAGCAGCTTGGCCGACAGGGATGGCAATCAGCCCCAGCATTTT. Residues: CASSLADRDGNQPQHF.

This chain joins TRBV10-3 and TRBJ2-1; 9 nucleotides match TRBD2. Germline CDR1 and CDR2: ENHRY and SYGVKD. The trim removed 2 bases at V and 7 bases at J, leaving 3 bases unmatched. This CDR3 contains 14 residues. The DNA of the CDR3 is TGTGCCATCAGTGAGACTAGCGGGTGGAATGAGCAGTTCTTC. It codes for CAISETSGWNEQFF.

This clone showed up just a few times. This CDR3 is also generated by other DNA sequences in the sample. The chain links TRBV5-1 to TRBJ2-1, with 11 bases fitting TRBD1. There are 17 residues in the CDR3. V lost 0 bases and J lost 0; bases outside the gene matches: 2. Germline CDR1 is SGHRS and CDR2 is YFSETQ. The CDR3 spells CASSLAGQGASYNEQFF. CDR3 bases: TGCGCCAGCAGCTTGGCCGGACAGGGGGCCTCCTACAATGAGCAGTTCTTC. Full variable domain (rest looked up from reference TRBV5-1 and TRBJ2-1): KAGVTQTPRYLIKTRGQQVTLSCSPISGHRSVSWYQQTPGQGLQFLFEYFSETQRNKGNFPGRFSGRQFSNSRSEMNVSTLELGDSALYLCASSLAGQGASYNEQFFGPGTRLTVL.

CDR3 region: CASRGGIMNTEAFF. The CDR3 DNA reads as TGTGCCAGTAGAGGGGGTATTATGAACACTGAAGCTTTCTTT. V and J are TRBV19 and TRBJ1-1; possible D gene TRBD1, 6 bases. CDR3 length equals 14 residues. Trimming pared 6 bases from V and 0 bases from J, leaving 11 bases between. Germline CDR1 is LNHDA and CDR2 is SQIVND (reference sequence).

The V and J genes are TRBV7-9 and TRBJ2-3, with TRBD1 identical over 9 bases. Trimming removed 5 bases from V and 2 bases from J; junction bases left unmatched: 5. The germline gives CDR1 SEHNR, CDR2 FQNEAQ (reference sequence). This CDR3 spans 15 amino acids. CDR3 bases: TGTGCCAGCAGCGCCCGGACAGGGGCCACAGATACGCAGTATTTT. This codes for CASSARTGATDTQYF.

The chain employs TRBV7-8 and TRBJ1-2; D gene unclear. This CDR3 is built from 15 residues. V was trimmed by 1 base and J by 2 bases, leaving 11 bases between them. CDR1 and CDR2 from the germline V gene are SGHVS and FQNEAQ. In nucleotides, the CDR3 is TGTGCCAGCAGCTTAGGAATAGCTACAAACTATGGCTACACCTTC. This gives the protein CASSLGIATNYGYTF.

This clone was seen once. The chain employs TRBV6-5 and TRBJ2-6; D is unclear. The CDR3 has 15 residues. V gave up 2 bases and J gave up 1 base, with 6 bases separating them. CDR1 MNHEY and CDR2 SVGAGI come from the germline V gene. The CDR3 loop is CASSYGTSGANVLTF. The CDR3 DNA follows: TGTGCCAGCAGTTACGGCACATCTGGGGCCAACGTCCTGACTTTC.

This clone was seen only once. This rearrangement joins TRBV4-2 to TRBJ2-3; D is uncertain. Trimming took 0 bases from V and 5 from J, leaving 6 bases between them. Germline loops: CDR1 LGHNA, CDR2 YNFKEQ. The CDR3 has 13 residues. CDR3 in DNA: TGTGCCAGCAGCCAAGATCTGGAAGATACGCAGTATTTT. Translating gives CASSQDLEDTQYF.

This clone was seen just once. The chain uses TRBV12-1 and TRBJ2-7; no check of the table's D call, TRBD2, against the DNA was made. TRBV12-1 is noted as a pseudogene. The CDR3 consists of 10 residues. In nucleotides, the CDR3 is TGTGCCAGCAGCTTACTAGAGCAGTACTTC. Translating gives CASSLLEQYF.

The J gene is TRBJ1-2, the V gene TRBV30; maybe TRBD1 (5 bases). V dropped 5 bases and J dropped 4 bases, with 11 bases sitting between them. CDR1 and CDR2 from the germline V gene are GTSNPN and SVGIG (reference sequence). This CDR3 has 12 residues. The CDR3 here is CAWATVAYGYTF. In nucleotides, the CDR3 is TGTGCCTGGGCGACAGTTGCCTATGGCTACACCTTC.

The chain carries TRBV6-5 and TRBJ2-7, with TRBD2 matching over 8 bases. The V gene's germline CDR1 is MNHEY and CDR2 SVGAGI. The CDR3 sequence is 14 residues long. The ends lost 6 bases at V and 3 bases at J; junction bases unmatched: 7. The CDR3 region has the DNA TGTGCCAGCAGCCGATCGGGGGGGGACTACGAGCAGTACTTC. This encodes CASSRSGGDYEQYF.

The rearrangement joins TRBV7-9 to TRBJ2-3; 10 bases align to TRBD2. V lost 5 bases and J lost 4; bases outside the gene matches: 6. Germline CDR1 reads SEHNR; CDR2 reads FQNEAQ (reference sequence). This CDR3 spans 15 amino acids. The CDR3 DNA reads as TGTGCCAGCAGCCCAGCGGGAGGGCACTCAGATACGCAGTATTTT. Its protein is CASSPAGGHSDTQYF.